The 30 T cell receptor beta chains reported below all come from one sample, sequenced in a study of blood T cell repertoires in COVID-19. The method was immunoSEQ multiplex PCR; TCRdb's version includes in-frame clones alone and lacks a portion of them. The data hold 250,000 to 300,000 clones, with more than 75% observed a single time. The sequenced sample consisted of PBMCs or T cells enriched from blood (not recorded which). Receptors were obtained from a woman between 40 and 55 years old with acute COVID-19.

The chain carries TRBV21-1 and TRBJ2-2; TRBD2, as called in the table, went unchecked against the DNA. TRBV21-1 is a pseudogene locus. The CDR3 spans 15 residues. The CDR3 loop is CASSKVHYPWGELFF. DNA of the CDR3: TGTGCCAGCAGCAAAGTGCACTATCCCTGGGGGGAGCTGTTTTTT.

This sequence joins TRBV2 and TRBJ2-5; 7 bases match TRBD1. CDR3 length: 14 residues. Germline V gene lookup returns CDR1 SNHLY and CDR2 FYNNEI. The ends lost 4 bases at V and 5 bases at J; junction bases unmatched: 7. CDR3 coding DNA: TGTGCCAGCAGTGTCCGCGACAGGGTGGAGACCCAGTACTTC. Its translation is CASSVRDRVETQYF. The whole variable domain, filled in from reference TRBV2 and TRBJ2-5, reads EPEVTQTPSHQVTQMGQEVILRCVPISNHLYFYWYRQILGQKVEFLVSFYNNEISEKSEIFDDQFSVERPDGSNFTLKIRSTKLEDSAMYFCASSVRDRVETQYFGPGTRLLVL.

The rearrangement joins TRBV28 to TRBJ2-2, with a tentative D call TRBD1 (6 bases). V gave up 3 bases and J gave up 6 bases, with 8 bases separating them. CDR3 length: 13 residues. Per the germline V gene, CDR1 is MDHEN and CDR2 is SYDVKM. CDR3 amino acids: CASSFRGSGELFF. CDR3 sequence (DNA): TGTGCCAGCAGTTTCAGGGGTTCCGGGGAGCTGTTTTTT. The variable domain in full, with the rest retrieved from reference TRBV28 and TRBJ2-2, is DVKVTQSSRYLVKRTGEKVFLECVQDMDHENMFWYRQDPGLGLRLIYFSYDVKMKEKGDIPEGYSVSREKKERFSLILESASTNQTSMYLCASSFRGSGELFFGEGSRLTVL.

The V call is TRBV6-1, the J call TRBJ2-7, with D perhaps matching TRBD1 (6 bases). This CDR3 region has 17 residues. V lost 4 bases and J 2 bases, leaving 21 bases between the germline ends. Germline lookup yields CDR1 MNHNS and CDR2 SASEGT. DNA of the CDR3: TGTGCCAGCAGTGCGCAATTTCGGACAGAAGTAGCCTACGAGCAGTACTTC. Amino acids: CASSAQFRTEVAYEQYF.

The chain links TRBV30 to TRBJ2-7; 7 nucleotides match TRBD1. V lost 3 bases and J lost 6; bases outside the gene matches: 8. Germline V gene lookup returns CDR1 GTSNPN and CDR2 SVGIG (reference sequence). This CDR3 region has 13 residues. The CDR3 sequence: CAWRDRAGSEQYF. Here the CDR3 DNA reads TGTGCCTGGAGAGACAGGGCCGGTTCCGAGCAGTACTTC.

V gene TRBV28 combines with J gene TRBJ2-1; the match to TRBD1 covers 7 bases. The germline gives CDR1 MDHEN, CDR2 SYDVKM. The length of the CDR3 is 13 residues. J lost 7 bases, V lost 10 bases, and 10 bases had no gene match. CDR3 coding DNA: TGTGCCACCGAGACAGGGCTCCTTAATGAGCAGTTCTTC. Amino acids: CATETGLLNEQFF.

The chain uses TRBV5-1 and TRBJ1-1, with TRBD1 as a possible D gene (5 bases). CDR1 is SGHRS and CDR2 is YFSETQ in the germline V gene. Trimming left V 0 bases short and J 5 bases short, with 14 bases between. This CDR3 has 15 amino acids. The CDR3 is CASSLGGVAGTEAFF. The CDR3 DNA follows: TGCGCCAGCAGCTTGGGAGGGGTTGCGGGAACTGAAGCTTTCTTT.

To note about this clone: The sample holds other DNA sequences that translate to the same CDR3. The chain links TRBV7-3 to TRBJ2-7; 11 nucleotides agree with TRBD2. The CDR3 has 15 amino acids. Germline loops: CDR1 SGHTA, CDR2 FQGTGA. J was trimmed by 0 bases and V by 2 bases; bases with no gene match: 0. CDR3 protein: CASSLGTSGSYEQYF. In DNA form, the CDR3 reads TGTGCCAGCAGCTTAGGGACTAGCGGCTCCTACGAGCAGTACTTC.

The gene calls are TRBV27 and TRBJ2-2; 9 bases line up with TRBD1. Unmatched junction bases numbered 5, after V lost 5 bases and J lost 1 base. This CDR3 has 16 residues. The V gene's germline CDR1 is MNHEY and CDR2 SMNVEV (reference sequence). CDR3 sequence reads: CASSQTGQGNTGELFF. CDR3 bases: TGTGCCAGCAGTCAGACGGGACAGGGGAACACCGGGGAGCTGTTTTTT.

The chain joins TRBV4-2 to TRBJ2-5, with D hard to call. Germline lookup yields CDR1 LGHNA and CDR2 YNFKEQ. The V gene lost 3 bases and the J gene lost 1 base, with 15 bases spanning the gap. The CDR3 sequence is 16 residues long. The CDR3 nucleotides read TGTGCCAGCAGCCAGTATCCCAACTATATCCAAGAGACCCAGTACTTC. Protein: CASSQYPNYIQETQYF.

A single count supports this clone. The gene calls are TRBV7-6 and TRBJ2-5; 8 bases match TRBD1. This CDR3 is 15 amino acids long. Germline V CDR1 and CDR2: SGHVS, FNYEAQ. Losses at the gene ends were 3 bases for V and 0 bases for J; bases not matched to a gene: 3. CDR3 DNA: TGTGCCAGCAGCTTTAACAGGGGGAACCAAGAGACCCAGTACTTC. Its protein product is CASSFNRGNQETQYF.

This chain links TRBV4-1 with TRBJ1-4; 7 nucleotides agree with TRBD1. Per germline, CDR1 MGHRA and CDR2 YSYEKL. Unmatched junction bases numbered 4, after V lost 0 bases and J lost 3 bases. CDR3 length equals 16 residues. The CDR3 region has the DNA TGCGCCAGCAGCCAAGATCCGACAGGGTCTAATGAAAAACTGTTTTTT. Protein product: CASSQDPTGSNEKLFF.

The rearrangement joins TRBV7-9 to TRBJ1-5; the D is unclear. The germline gives CDR1 SEHNR, CDR2 FQNEAQ (reference sequence). The CDR3 is 16 residues long. V lost 5 bases and J 1 base, leaving 15 bases between the germline ends. Here the CDR3 DNA reads TGTGCCAGCAGCAAAACTACTTATGGGAGCAATCAGCCCCAGCATTTT. Protein: CASSKTTYGSNQPQHF.

The chain is built from TRBV5-1 and TRBJ2-3, with D perhaps matching TRBD1 (6 bases). Trimming cost V 0 bases and J 1 base, with 12 bases left between them. Germline CDR1 is SGHRS and CDR2 is YFSETQ. The CDR3 runs 16 residues. CDR3 sequence reads: CASSLVNRERTDTQYF. The CDR3 DNA sequence: TGCGCCAGCAGCTTGGTTAACAGGGAACGCACAGATACGCAGTATTTT.

The chain joins TRBV7-2 to TRBJ1-5; D is uncertain. CDR1 and CDR2 (germline): SGHTA, FQGNSA. Trimming left V 5 bases short and J 3 bases short, with 5 bases between. The CDR3 runs 12 residues. CDR3 in DNA: TGTGCCAGCAGCCCCTTCAATCAGCCCCAGCATTTT. It yields the protein CASSPFNQPQHF.

The chain is built from TRBV6-6 and TRBJ2-7; 11 positions agree with TRBD2. The J segment lost 3 bases and the V segment lost 5 bases, leaving 15 bases of the junction unmatched. This CDR3 has 18 amino acids. The germline CDR1 and CDR2 sequences are MNHNY and SVGAGI (reference sequence). CDR3 coding DNA: TGTGCCAGCAGTCCCCTCGTGCGTACTAGCGGGGGATTCTACGAGCAGTACTTC. Translation: CASSPLVRTSGGFYEQYF.

This clone has just one count. The rearrangement uses TRBV6-1 and TRBJ1-4; 10 nucleotides match TRBD1. The J segment lost 6 bases and the V segment lost 3 bases, leaving 1 base of the junction unmatched. From germline, CDR1 is MNHNS and CDR2 SASEGT. The CDR3 extends over 14 amino acids. Here the CDR3 DNA reads TGTGCCAGCAGTGAGGGGACAGGGGATGAAAAACTGTTTTTT. Protein: CASSEGTGDEKLFF.

In its sample, this clone was seen a few times. The chain employs TRBV4-1 and TRBJ2-2; 13 nucleotides line up with TRBD2. The trim removed 3 bases at V and 6 bases at J, leaving 7 bases unmatched. Germline CDR1 reads MGHRA; CDR2 reads YSYEKL. The CDR3 contains 17 residues. Written as DNA, the CDR3 is TGCGCCAGCAGCCAGGGGAAACTAGCGGGAGGGGCCGGGGAGCTGTTTTTT. Translated: CASSQGKLAGGAGELFF.

The rearrangement links TRBV5-1 to TRBJ2-2, with D perhaps matching TRBD2 (6 bases). V shed 3 bases and J shed 5 bases, with 14 bases lying between them. This CDR3 region has 15 residues. Per germline, CDR1 SGHRS and CDR2 YFSETQ. CDR3 in amino acids: CASSSTARGTGELFF. Here the CDR3 DNA reads TGCGCCAGCAGCTCGACTGCCCGGGGGACCGGGGAGCTGTTTTTT. The full variable domain, completed using reference TRBV5-1 and TRBJ2-2, is KAGVTQTPRYLIKTRGQQVTLSCSPISGHRSVSWYQQTPGQGLQFLFEYFSETQRNKGNFPGRFSGRQFSNSRSEMNVSTLELGDSALYLCASSSTARGTGELFFGEGSRLTVL.

This clone was found once. This chain uses TRBV5-1 with TRBJ2-7; a possible D gene is TRBD2 (6 bases). Trimming left V 4 bases short and J 3 bases short, with 14 bases between. The CDR3 totals 14 residues. The germline V gene has CDR1 SGHRS and CDR2 YFSETQ. CDR3 nucleotide sequence: TGCGCCAGCAGCCGCACTAGCACCGGCTACGAGCAGTACTTC. Protein sequence: CASSRTSTGYEQYF.

J is TRBJ2-7 and V is TRBV7-9, with 11 nucleotides matching TRBD1. The J segment lost 6 bases and the V segment lost 5 bases, leaving 6 bases of the junction unmatched. Germline V gives CDR1 SEHNR, CDR2 FQNEAQ (reference sequence). This CDR3 comprises 14 residues. The CDR3 protein is CASSPWDRGSEQYF. The DNA of the CDR3 is TGTGCCAGCAGCCCCTGGGACAGGGGGAGCGAGCAGTACTTC. The whole variable domain, filled in from reference TRBV7-9 and TRBJ2-7, reads DTGVSQNPRHKITKRGQNVTFRCDPISEHNRLYWYRQTLGQGPEFLTYFQNEAQLEKSRLLSDRFSAERPKGSFSTLEIQRTEQGDSAMYLCASSPWDRGSEQYFGPGTRLTVT.

V and J are TRBV7-2 and TRBJ2-1; TRBD2 matches 15 bases. The ends lost 4 bases at V and 8 bases at J; junction bases unmatched: 6. The CDR3 totals 16 residues. Germline loops: CDR1 SGHTA, CDR2 FQGNSA. This CDR3 is CASSSPGLAGGYEQFF. CDR3 nucleotide sequence: TGTGCCAGCAGCTCGCCGGGACTAGCGGGAGGTTATGAGCAGTTCTTC.

V and J are TRBV18 and TRBJ1-1, with 8 nucleotides matching TRBD1. With 4 bases clipped from V and 0 bases from J, the junction kept 4 bases outside the gene matches. Per germline, CDR1 KGHSH and CDR2 LQKENI. The CDR3 is made up of 15 amino acids. CDR3 coding DNA: TGTGCCAGCTCACGGACAGGGAACCTGAACACTGAAGCTTTCTTT. It yields the protein CASSRTGNLNTEAFF.

The chain employs TRBV6-5 and TRBJ1-2; 7 positions agree with TRBD1. V lost 6 bases, J lost 4 bases, and 5 bases stayed unmatched. CDR3 length equals 13 residues. Per the germline V gene, CDR1 is MNHEY and CDR2 is SVGAGI. The CDR3 region has the DNA TGTGCCAGCAGGGGACAGTCCGGCTATGGCTACACCTTC. Its protein product is CASRGQSGYGYTF.

The V gene is TRBV19, the J gene TRBJ2-2, with D tentatively TRBD1 (5 bases). Trimming took off 6 bases at V and 2 bases at J, with 10 bases between the two ends. The CDR3 totals 14 residues. CDR1 is LNHDA and CDR2 is SQIVND in the germline V gene (reference sequence). As DNA, the CDR3 is TGTGCCAGTAGAGGGGTGTTCAACACCGGGGAGCTGTTTTTT. It specifies CASRGVFNTGELFF.

This sequence joins TRBV18 and TRBJ1-2, with D perhaps matching TRBD1 (5 bases). Germline V gene lookup returns CDR1 KGHSH and CDR2 LQKENI. CDR3 size: 15 residues. With 3 bases removed from V and 0 bases from J, the gap between germline ends came to 11 bases. The CDR3 coding sequence is TGTGCCAGCTCACCGGACAACCTAGCTAACTATGGCTACACCTTC. It translates to CASSPDNLANYGYTF.

The chain employs TRBV19 and TRBJ2-3, with TRBD1 identical over 7 bases. V dropped 4 bases and J dropped 3; count of bases not matched to a gene: 10. Germline CDR1 LNHDA, CDR2 SQIVND (reference sequence). This CDR3 has 16 residues. The CDR3: CASSTRDRVSTDTQYF. CDR3 in DNA: TGTGCCAGTAGTACCCGGGACAGAGTGAGTACAGATACGCAGTATTTT. Drawing the rest from reference TRBV19 and TRBJ2-3, the complete variable domain is DGGITQSPKYLFRKEGQNVTLSCEQNLNHDAMYWYRQDPGQGLRLIYYSQIVNDFQKGDIAEGYSVSREKKESFPLTVTSAQKNPTAFYLCASSTRDRVSTDTQYFGPGTRLTVL.

The V and J genes are TRBV2 and TRBJ1-2; 7 nucleotides match TRBD1. There are 14 residues in the CDR3. V shed 5 bases, J shed 5 bases, and the junction held 8 bases outside the gene matches. Germline V gives CDR1 SNHLY, CDR2 FYNNEI. This chain's CDR3 is CASSSTGTAYGYTF. As DNA, the CDR3 is TGTGCCAGCAGTAGCACCGGGACAGCGTATGGCTACACCTTC.

The V and J genes are TRBV7-9 and TRBJ1-2; the D is unclear. CDR3 size: 14 residues. Germline CDR1 is SEHNR and CDR2 is FQNEAQ (reference sequence). The V and J ends lost 5 bases and 4 bases respectively, with 14 bases between them. CDR3 sequence: CASSQEGSGYGYTF. In DNA, the CDR3 is TGTGCCAGCAGCCAGGAAGGGAGCGGCTATGGCTACACCTTC.

V and J are TRBV3-1 (or the pseudogene TRBV3-2) and TRBJ2-7; the D gene is possibly TRBD2 (5 bases). V lost 3 bases, J lost 0 bases, and 9 bases lay in between. The germline V gene has CDR1 LGHDT and CDR2 YNNKEL (reference sequence). The CDR3 runs to 14 residues. CDR3 sequence (DNA): TGTGCCAGCAGCCACCAACGGGACTCCTACGAGCAGTACTTC. It is translated as CASSHQRDSYEQYF.